These 20 T cell receptor beta chains originate from one sample sequenced in a study of beta chain features in type 1 diabetes. The entirety of the isolated RNA underwent reverse transcription, so expressed TCRB transcripts were sequenced. Sequencing used immunoSEQ multiplex PCR; TCRdb keeps in-frame clones, though not all of them. The data contain nearly 350,000 clones, 7.5% to 9% of them singletons. Sample: central memory CD4+ T cells from blood. These receptors originate from a woman under 30 in good health.

J is TRBJ1-1 and V is TRBV10-3; 7 positions match TRBD1. Germline V CDR1 and CDR2: ENHRY, SYGVKD. The CDR3 loop spans 16 amino acids. V lost 6 bases and J lost 0; bases outside the gene matches: 10. The CDR3 region is CAISPSAGQMNTEAFF. CDR3 in DNA: TGTGCCATCAGCCCGAGTGCGGGACAGATGAACACTGAAGCTTTCTTT.

This clone has a count of ten or more. The chain couples TRBV6-6 to TRBJ2-4; tentative D call: TRBD1 (6 bases). The CDR3 runs 12 residues. The V end lost 6 bases, the J end lost 8 bases, and 11 bases lay between the germline ends. Germline lookup yields CDR1 MNHNY and CDR2 SVGAGI (reference sequence). The CDR3 reads CASSQQGYIQYF. The CDR3 DNA reads as TGTGCCAGCAGCCAACAGGGTTACATTCAGTACTTC.

The chain has TRBV13 and TRBJ2-1, with D unresolved. V lost 1 base and J 0 bases, leaving 7 bases between the germline ends. The CDR3 length is 15 residues. Germline CDR1 PRHDT, CDR2 FYEKMQ (reference sequence). This CDR3 is CASSLEGRSYNEQFF. The CDR3 bases are TGTGCCAGCAGCTTAGAAGGGCGCTCCTACAATGAGCAGTTCTTC.

The gene calls are TRBV9 and TRBJ2-7; 14 bases line up with TRBD2. From germline, CDR1 is SGDLS and CDR2 YYNGEE. The CDR3 covers 14 residues. V gave up 4 bases and J gave up 12 bases; unmatched junction bases: 9. The CDR3, as DNA: TGTGCCAGCAGCCCGGGACTAGCGGGAGTACCCCCGTACTTC. Translating it yields CASSPGLAGVPPYF.

This clone was detected only a few times. V is TRBV10-2 and J is TRBJ2-1; a possible D gene is TRBD2 (5 bases). CDR1 and CDR2 from the germline V gene are WSHSY and SAAADI. V shed 7 bases and J shed 9 bases, with 10 bases lying between them. The CDR3 spans 11 residues. CDR3 DNA sequence: TGCGCCAGCATGACGGCGGGTGAGCAGTTCTTC. As protein: CASMTAGEQFF.

The V gene is TRBV21-1, the J gene TRBJ1-2; the D call of TRBD1 is as the table states it, not checked on the DNA. TRBV21-1 is given as a pseudogene. CDR3 length: 16 amino acids. The CDR3 DNA reads TGTGCCAGCAGCTCTCAGACCGACAGACCCAACTATGGCTACACCTTC. As protein: CASSSQTDRPNYGYTF.

Of note for this clone: In the same sample, other DNA sequences code for this CDR3. This rearrangement joins TRBV9 to TRBJ1-1, with unresolved D. Germline lookup yields CDR1 SGDLS and CDR2 YYNGEE. The CDR3 spans 14 residues. The V end was cut by 0 bases, the J end by 1 base, with 7 bases between. In DNA, the CDR3 is TGTGCCAGCAGCGTAGAGGCTCAGAACACTGAAGCTTTCTTT. Its translation: CASSVEAQNTEAFF.

J is TRBJ2-1 and V is TRBV15; D ambiguous. Germline V gene sequence: CDR1 LNHNV, CDR2 YYDKDF (reference sequence). V was trimmed by 0 bases and J by 7 bases, leaving 16 bases between them. This CDR3 region has 16 residues. The CDR3 nucleotides read TGTGCCACCAGCAGAGATCACGGGTTGGTAGGGAATGAGCAGTTCTTC. This codes for CATSRDHGLVGNEQFF.

The V gene is TRBV10-1, the J gene TRBJ2-1, with D possibly being TRBD1 (5 bases). This CDR3 has 14 amino acids. CDR1 is WNHNN and CDR2 is SYGVQD in the germline V gene (reference sequence). V was cut by 5 bases and J by 5 bases, with 13 bases left in between. CDR3 coding DNA: TGCGCCAGCAGTTCCTCCGACAGAAACAATGAGCAGTTCTTC. Protein product: CASSSSDRNNEQFF.

The chain employs TRBV29-1 and TRBJ2-5, with 9 positions matching TRBD1. J gave up 5 bases and V 3 bases, and 7 bases lay outside the gene matches. CDR1 is SQVTM and CDR2 is ANQGSEA in the germline V gene. This CDR3 has 14 amino acids. CDR3 DNA: TGCAGCGTTGATGGACAGGGGATAGTTGAGACCCAGTACTTC. It encodes CSVDGQGIVETQYF.

The DNA for the CDR3 is TGTGCCAGCAGTTTATGGGGGTTTCAGCCCCAGCATTTT. It encodes CASSLWGFQPQHF. The genes are TRBV27 and TRBJ1-5; perhaps TRBD1 as D (5 bases). V was shortened by 1 base and J by 6 bases, with 7 bases between the two germline ends. There are 13 residues in the CDR3. The germline CDR1 and CDR2 sequences are MNHEY and SMNVEV (reference sequence).

A few counts support this clone. The chain joins TRBV7-2 to TRBJ2-6; possibly TRBD1 for D (6 bases). V lost 4 bases and J 0 bases, leaving 13 bases between the germline ends. Germline CDR1 reads SGHTA; CDR2 reads FQGNSA. The CDR3 has 17 amino acids. CDR3 sequence reads: CASSWSRGSSGANVLTF. In DNA, the CDR3 is TGTGCCAGCAGCTGGAGCAGGGGCAGCTCTGGGGCCAACGTCCTGACTTTC.

This clone was counted at least ten times. This sequence joins TRBV29-1 and TRBJ2-1; D is unresolved. The CDR3 contains 12 residues. The germline V gene encodes CDR1 SQVTM and CDR2 ANQGSEA. V shed 3 bases and J shed 1 base, with 4 bases lying between them. For the CDR3, the DNA is TGCAGCGTTGACGGGTCCTACAATGAGCAGTTCTTC. Residues: CSVDGSYNEQFF.

This clone has only a few counts. The chain has TRBV7-9 and TRBJ1-3; D call uncertain. Germline CDR1 is SEHNR and CDR2 is FQNEAQ (reference sequence). The CDR3 sequence is 12 residues long. Trimming took off 3 bases at V and 4 bases at J, with 4 bases between the two ends. This chain's CDR3 is CASSFQGNTIYF. The CDR3 region has the DNA TGTGCCAGCAGCTTTCAAGGAAACACCATATATTTT.

V and J are TRBV7-6 and TRBJ2-7, with 8 bases fitting TRBD1. The germline V gene encodes CDR1 SGHVS and CDR2 FNYEAQ. The ends lost 4 bases at V and 4 bases at J; junction bases unmatched: 3. The CDR3 loop spans 13 amino acids. DNA for the CDR3: TGTGCCAGCAGCTCATACAGGGGGTACGAGCAGTACTTC. It specifies CASSSYRGYEQYF.

The chain couples TRBV7-9 to TRBJ2-1, with TRBD2 as a possible D gene (6 bases). The CDR3 totals 15 residues. Germline V gives CDR1 SEHNR, CDR2 FQNEAQ (reference sequence). The ends were cut back, 0 bases at V and 8 bases at J, with 14 bases in the middle. CDR3 sequence reads: CASSLASGYRDEQFF. Written as DNA, the CDR3 is TGTGCCAGCAGCTTAGCCAGCGGGTATAGGGATGAGCAGTTCTTC.

The chain combines TRBV11-1 with TRBJ1-1; D remains unclear. The CDR3 is 15 residues long. Trimming removed 0 bases from V and 1 base from J, with 9 bases in between. Germline V gene lookup returns CDR1 SGHAT and CDR2 FQDESV (reference sequence). The CDR3 region is CASSLAVQRNTEAFF. The CDR3 region has the DNA TGTGCCAGCAGCTTAGCGGTCCAGAGGAACACTGAAGCTTTCTTT.

The CDR3 coding sequence is TGCAGCGTTTCTGGGTCCGGAAACATTCAGTACTTC. Protein sequence: CSVSGSGNIQYF. The chain employs TRBV29-1 and TRBJ2-4; D is unresolved. Germline CDR1 and CDR2: SQVTM and ANQGSEA. Trimming left V 5 bases short and J 6 bases short, with 11 bases between. The CDR3 length is 12 residues.

This clone was seen only a few times. The chain carries TRBV28 and TRBJ2-3; unclear D gene. In germline, CDR1 is MDHEN, CDR2 SYDVKM. This CDR3 comprises 15 residues. V was pared by 4 bases and J by 2 bases, with 13 bases between. CDR3 region: CASSSPHGVTDTQYF. Here the CDR3 DNA reads TGTGCCAGCAGTTCCCCCCATGGGGTCACAGATACGCAGTATTTT.

This clone was detected ten times or more. The chain is built from TRBV5-1 and TRBJ2-1; TRBD2 is a possible D gene (6 bases). There are 13 residues in the CDR3. Germline CDR1 SGHRS, CDR2 YFSETQ. V lost 5 bases and J 6 bases, leaving 12 bases between the germline ends. The CDR3 DNA is TGCGCCAGCAGACGCGGGAACTTCAATGAGCAGTTCTTC. This codes for CASRRGNFNEQFF.